This TCR beta chain derives from a study of shared clonotypes between healthy human individuals. General study points: Richness estimates generally favored naive over memory subsets. Sorted-subset sequencing, rarefaction showed, was incomplete despite large depth. Sequencing depth was expected to influence donor clonotype sharing.

In the original analysis: Sequence data from immunoSEQ were junction-only and lacked quality scores; consequently, filtering differed. Libraries were prepared by immunoSEQ multiplex PCR; TCRdb keeps only in-frame clonotypes and omits some of them. V and J calls and clone size are copied from that table; D and trimming were computed from the DNA. The data show 2 million to 3 million clones, with more than 80% seen just once and around 0.15% held by the top ten. V shed 1 base, J shed 5 bases, and the junction held 5 bases outside the gene matches. Per germline, CDR1 LGHNA and CDR2 YSLEER. The CDR3 extends over 14 amino acids. On this clone itself: Its specificity is not known.

The sequenced sample was naive CD4+ T cells sorted from blood. As to subset: CD45RA+ positively selected. The rearrangement links TRBV4-3 to TRBJ2-7; 7 bases line up with TRBD2. This TCR came from a man aged 18 to 30 in good health. The CDR3 reads CASSQVYGTNEQYF. DNA for the CDR3: TGCGCCAGCAGCCAAGTTTACGGGACTAACGAGCAGTACTTC.